This TCR beta chain is from a study of vaccination effects on CD4 cells after COVID-19. About the study: Each participant received a vaccine that was either BNT162b2 or mRNA-1273, given as two doses.

In the case of this clone: Its antigen is still unknown.

Clones were read by immunoSEQ multiplex PCR, and TCRdb kept only the in-frame ones, dropping some. The top ten hold roughly 3.1% of the sample, which has 55,000 to 75,000 clones, more than 70% seen once. Germline V lookup: CDR1 KGHSH, CDR2 LQKENI. V lost 1 base, J lost 1 base, and 10 bases lay in between. The length of the CDR3 is 15 residues. Study-wide results and limits: Clonal contraction was marked in infection- and vaccine-induced clones late after vaccination.

Using viral peptide pools, the ViraFEST assay grew out antigen-specific CD4+ T cells prior to sequencing. Investigators separated out CD4+ T cells once 9 to 11 days of culture had passed. According to the study, vaccine recipients showed no prior SARS-CoV-2 infection and negative nucleocapsid antibodies. Each culture well received about 1.8 million PBMC. These cells were then cultured in IMDM with roughly 9 IU/ml IL-2 and 10 ug/ml peptides. Half the medium was replaced with IL-2 medium on days 3 and 7. The J gene is TRBJ1-1, the V gene TRBV18; no definite D call. The sequencing used CD4+ T cells from PBMCs cultured with HCoV-NL63 spike peptides, collected before COVID-19 vaccination. The clonotype was recovered from a human donor who received a COVID-19 vaccine. CDR3 nucleotides: TGTGCCAGCTCACCACGAGTCAATAGGAACACTGAAGCTTTCTTT. It is translated as CASSPRVNRNTEAFF.